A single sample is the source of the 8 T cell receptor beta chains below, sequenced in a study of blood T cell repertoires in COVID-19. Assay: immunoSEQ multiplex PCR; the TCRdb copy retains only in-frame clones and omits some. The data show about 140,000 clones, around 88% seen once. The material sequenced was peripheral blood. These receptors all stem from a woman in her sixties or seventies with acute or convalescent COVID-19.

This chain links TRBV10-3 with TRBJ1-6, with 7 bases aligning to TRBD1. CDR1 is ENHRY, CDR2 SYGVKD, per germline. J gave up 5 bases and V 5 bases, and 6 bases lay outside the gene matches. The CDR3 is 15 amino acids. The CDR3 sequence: CAISQTGRDNSPLHF. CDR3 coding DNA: TGTGCCATCAGTCAGACAGGGCGAGATAATTCACCCCTCCACTTT.

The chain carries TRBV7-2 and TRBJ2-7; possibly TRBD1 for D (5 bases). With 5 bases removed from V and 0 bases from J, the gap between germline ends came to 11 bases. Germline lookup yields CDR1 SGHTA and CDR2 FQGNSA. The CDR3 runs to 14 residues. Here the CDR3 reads CASSPQGSSYEQYF. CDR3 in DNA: TGTGCCAGCAGCCCTCAGGGAAGCTCCTACGAGCAGTACTTC.

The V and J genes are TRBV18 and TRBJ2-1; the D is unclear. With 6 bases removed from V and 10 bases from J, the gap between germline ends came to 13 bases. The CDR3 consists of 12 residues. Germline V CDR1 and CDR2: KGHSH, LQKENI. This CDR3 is CASSPSGSEQFF. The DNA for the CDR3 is TGTGCCAGCTCCCCTAGTGGATCCGAGCAGTTCTTC.

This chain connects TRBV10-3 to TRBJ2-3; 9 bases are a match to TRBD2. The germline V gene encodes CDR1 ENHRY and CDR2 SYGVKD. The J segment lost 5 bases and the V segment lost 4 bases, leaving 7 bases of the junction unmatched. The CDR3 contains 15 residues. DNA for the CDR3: TGTGCCATCAGTGGTGGCGGGGGGGCTGGAGATACGCAGTATTTT. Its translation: CAISGGGGAGDTQYF.

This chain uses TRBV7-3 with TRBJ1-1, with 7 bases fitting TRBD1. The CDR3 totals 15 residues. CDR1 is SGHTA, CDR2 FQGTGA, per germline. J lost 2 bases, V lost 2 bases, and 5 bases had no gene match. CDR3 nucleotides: TGTGCCAGCAGCTTACTTGGAGGGGGCAACACTGAAGCTTTCTTT. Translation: CASSLLGGGNTEAFF.

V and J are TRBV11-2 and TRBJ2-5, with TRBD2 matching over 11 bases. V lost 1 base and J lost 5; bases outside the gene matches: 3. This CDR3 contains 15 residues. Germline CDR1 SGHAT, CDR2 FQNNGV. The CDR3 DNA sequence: TGTGCCAGCAGCTTAGTAGCGGGGGGGTGGGAGACCCAGTACTTC. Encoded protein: CASSLVAGGWETQYF.

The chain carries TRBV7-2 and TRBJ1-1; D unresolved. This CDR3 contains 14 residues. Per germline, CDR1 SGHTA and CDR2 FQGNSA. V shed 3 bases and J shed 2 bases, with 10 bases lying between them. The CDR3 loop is CASSLYSPNTEAFF. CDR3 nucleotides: TGTGCCAGCAGCTTGTACAGCCCAAACACTGAAGCTTTCTTT.

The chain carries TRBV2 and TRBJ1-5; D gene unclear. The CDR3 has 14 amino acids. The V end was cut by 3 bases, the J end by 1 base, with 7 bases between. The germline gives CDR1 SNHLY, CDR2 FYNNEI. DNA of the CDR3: TGTGCCAGCAGTGAGGTTCAGAGCAATCAGCCCCAGCATTTT. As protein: CASSEVQSNQPQHF.